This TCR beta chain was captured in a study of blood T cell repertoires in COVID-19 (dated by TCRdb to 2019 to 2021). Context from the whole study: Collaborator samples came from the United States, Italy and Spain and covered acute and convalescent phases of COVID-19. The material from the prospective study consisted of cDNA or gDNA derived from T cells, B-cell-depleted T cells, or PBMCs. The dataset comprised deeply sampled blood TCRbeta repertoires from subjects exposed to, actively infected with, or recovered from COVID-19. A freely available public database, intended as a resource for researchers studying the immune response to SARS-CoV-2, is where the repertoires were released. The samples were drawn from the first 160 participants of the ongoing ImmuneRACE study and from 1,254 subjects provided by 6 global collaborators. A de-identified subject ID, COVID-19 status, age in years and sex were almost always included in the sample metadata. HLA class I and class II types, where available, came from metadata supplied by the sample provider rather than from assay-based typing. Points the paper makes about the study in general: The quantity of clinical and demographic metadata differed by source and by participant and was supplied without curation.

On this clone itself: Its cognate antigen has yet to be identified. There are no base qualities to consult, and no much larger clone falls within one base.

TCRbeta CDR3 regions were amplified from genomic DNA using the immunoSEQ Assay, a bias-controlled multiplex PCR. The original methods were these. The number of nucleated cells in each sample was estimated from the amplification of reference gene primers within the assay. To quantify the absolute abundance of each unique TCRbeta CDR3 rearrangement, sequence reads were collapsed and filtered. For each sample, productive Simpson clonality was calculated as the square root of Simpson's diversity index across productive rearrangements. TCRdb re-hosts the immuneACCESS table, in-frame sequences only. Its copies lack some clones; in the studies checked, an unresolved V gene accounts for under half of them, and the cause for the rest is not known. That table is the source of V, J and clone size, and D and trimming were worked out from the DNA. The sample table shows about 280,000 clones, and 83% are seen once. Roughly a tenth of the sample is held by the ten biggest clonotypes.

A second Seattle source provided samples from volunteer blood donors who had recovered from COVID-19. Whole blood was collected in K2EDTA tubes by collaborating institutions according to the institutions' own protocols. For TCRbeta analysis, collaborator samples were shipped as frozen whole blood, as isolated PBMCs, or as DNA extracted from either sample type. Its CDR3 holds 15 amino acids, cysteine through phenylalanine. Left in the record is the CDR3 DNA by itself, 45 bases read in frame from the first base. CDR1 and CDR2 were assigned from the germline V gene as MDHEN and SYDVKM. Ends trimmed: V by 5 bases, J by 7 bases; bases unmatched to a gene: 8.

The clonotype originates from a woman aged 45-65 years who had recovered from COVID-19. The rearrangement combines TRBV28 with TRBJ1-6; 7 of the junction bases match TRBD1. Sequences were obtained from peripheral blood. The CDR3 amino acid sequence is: CASSTTQGENSPLHF. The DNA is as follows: TGTGCCAGCAGTACCACCCAGGGGGAGAATTCACCCCTCCACTTT.